This is a list of T cell receptor beta chains from one sample in a study of cytomegalovirus exposure and HLA in healthy donors. Only in-frame clones appear in the TCRdb table, and some are missing; sequencing was by immunoSEQ multiplex PCR. The sample lists approximately 110,000 clones, roughly 80% occurring once. The sample was PBMCs. The receptors were gathered from a female donor in good health and CMV-seropositive. The CDR3 runs from the conserved cysteine through the conserved F or W. The order of the fields is clone size, J gene, D gene, V gene, CDR3 protein, CDR3 DNA. The D gene is left open where the match is weak. Some rows have no size entry. The others give once, few or many, or a class for an expanded clone.

clone size: NA
J gene: TRBJ2-3
D gene: TRBD1
V gene: TRBV5-1
CDR3 protein: CASSSGQASDTQYF
CDR3 DNA: TGCGCCAGCAGCTCGGGACAGGCTTCAGATACGCAGTATTTT

clone size: NA
J gene: TRBJ2-3
D gene: NA
V gene: TRBV21-1
CDR3 protein: CASSKGDRDRATDTQYF
CDR3 DNA: TGTGCCAGCAGCAAAGGGGACAGGGACCGGGCGACAGATACGCAGTATTTT

clone size: NA
J gene: TRBJ1-5
D gene: NA
V gene: TRBV19
CDR3 protein: CASRRAGTRRGNQPQHF
CDR3 DNA: TGTGCCAGTAGACGGGCGGGGACCCGGAGGGGCAATCAGCCCCAGCATTTT

clone size: NA
J gene: TRBJ2-1
D gene: NA
V gene: TRBV27
CDR3 protein: CASSLFPVYNEQFF
CDR3 DNA: TGTGCCAGCAGTTTATTTCCCGTTTACAATGAGCAGTTCTTC

clone size: NA
J gene: TRBJ2-7
D gene: TRBD1
V gene: TRBV6-5
CDR3 protein: CASSSDRASYEQYF
CDR3 DNA: TGTGCCAGCAGTTCGGACAGGGCTTCCTACGAGCAGTACTTC

clone size: NA
J gene: TRBJ2-5
D gene: NA
V gene: TRBV7-6
CDR3 protein: CASSFGSAGETQYF
CDR3 DNA: TGTGCCAGCAGCTTCGGCAGCGCAGGGGAGACCCAGTACTTC

clone size: NA
J gene: TRBJ1-2
D gene: NA
V gene: TRBV7-2
CDR3 protein: CASSPSLNYGYTF
CDR3 DNA: TGTGCCAGCAGCCCGAGTCTTAACTATGGCTACACCTTC

clone size: NA
J gene: TRBJ2-5
D gene: TRBD2
V gene: TRBV15
CDR3 protein: CATSRGGEGRGTQYF
CDR3 DNA: TGTGCCACCAGCAGAGGAGGGGAGGGAAGAGGGACCCAGTACTTC

clone size: NA
J gene: TRBJ2-1
D gene: TRBD2
V gene: TRBV28
CDR3 protein: CATQLAGISYNEQFF
CDR3 DNA: TGTGCCACCCAACTAGCGGGAATATCCTACAATGAGCAGTTCTTC

clone size: few
J gene: TRBJ2-2
D gene: NA
V gene: TRBV10-2
CDR3 protein: CASTWVSGTGELFF
CDR3 DNA: TGCGCCAGCACATGGGTCTCGGGCACCGGGGAGCTGTTTTTT

clone size: few
J gene: TRBJ2-1
D gene: NA
V gene: TRBV10-3
CDR3 protein: CAISEWGVEQFF
CDR3 DNA: TGTGCCATCAGTGAGTGGGGGGTTGAACAGTTCTTC

clone size: NA
J gene: TRBJ2-5
D gene: NA
V gene: TRBV5-1
CDR3 protein: CASSLRGGPETQYF
CDR3 DNA: TGCGCCAGCAGCTTACGAGGAGGGCCGGAGACCCAGTACTTC

clone size: NA
J gene: TRBJ2-3
D gene: TRBD1
V gene: TRBV9
CDR3 protein: CASSVHPGTANRPDTQYF
CDR3 DNA: TGTGCCAGCAGCGTCCACCCCGGGACAGCGAATCGGCCAGATACGCAGTATTTT

clone size: NA
J gene: TRBJ2-5
D gene: TRBD2
V gene: TRBV12-5
CDR3 protein: CASGRGEGSQETQYF
CDR3 DNA: TGTGCTAGTGGTCGGGGGGAGGGCAGCCAAGAGACCCAGTACTTC

clone size: few
J gene: TRBJ1-5
D gene: NA
V gene: TRBV15
CDR3 protein: CATSRGVGGGNQPQHF
CDR3 DNA: TGTGCCACCAGCAGAGGAGTCGGGGGTGGCAATCAGCCCCAGCATTTT

clone size: few
J gene: TRBJ2-5
D gene: NA
V gene: TRBV29-1
CDR3 protein: CSVVEYQETQYF
CDR3 DNA: TGCAGCGTTGTCGAGTACCAAGAGACCCAGTACTTC

clone size: NA
J gene: TRBJ2-1
D gene: NA
V gene: TRBV27
CDR3 protein: CASRGPGGNEQFF
CDR3 DNA: TGTGCCAGCAGAGGTCCAGGGGGGAATGAGCAGTTCTTC

clone size: large
J gene: TRBJ2-3
D gene: TRBD1
V gene: TRBV4-1
CDR3 protein: CASSQTPDRGLPDTQYF
CDR3 DNA: TGCGCCAGCAGCCAAACTCCGGACAGGGGGCTTCCAGATACGCAGTATTTT

clone size: NA
J gene: TRBJ2-7
D gene: TRBD2
V gene: TRBV9
CDR3 protein: CASSVGPSGGYEQYF
CDR3 DNA: TGTGCCAGCAGCGTCGGCCCTAGCGGGGGGTACGAGCAGTACTTC

clone size: NA
J gene: TRBJ2-1
D gene: NA
V gene: TRBV11-2
CDR3 protein: CASSLISRYNEQFF
CDR3 DNA: TGTGCCAGCAGCTTAATCAGCAGGTACAATGAGCAGTTCTTC

clone size: NA
J gene: TRBJ2-1
D gene: NA
V gene: TRBV28
CDR3 protein: CASNEQDTYNEQFF
CDR3 DNA: TGTGCCAGCAATGAACAGGACACTTACAATGAGCAGTTCTTC

clone size: few
J gene: TRBJ2-7
D gene: TRBD2
V gene: TRBV4-3
CDR3 protein: CASSQGVSGVYEQYF
CDR3 DNA: TGCGCCAGCAGCCAAGGAGTTAGCGGGGTCTACGAGCAGTACTTC

clone size: few
J gene: TRBJ1-6
D gene: NA
V gene: TRBV4-3
CDR3 protein: CASSQVQGMNSPLHF
CDR3 DNA: TGCGCCAGCAGCCAAGTTCAGGGTATGAATTCACCCCTCCACTTT

clone size: NA
J gene: TRBJ2-7
D gene: NA
V gene: TRBV6-5
CDR3 protein: CASSYSGSGGYEQYF
CDR3 DNA: TGTGCCAGCAGTTACTCGGGTAGCGGAGGCTACGAGCAGTACTTC

clone size: NA
J gene: TRBJ2-7
D gene: NA
V gene: TRBV7-6
CDR3 protein: CASSLASGEQYF
CDR3 DNA: TGTGCCAGCAGCTTAGCTAGCGGCGAGCAGTACTTC

clone size: NA
J gene: TRBJ2-5
D gene: TRBD2
V gene: TRBV7-8
CDR3 protein: CASSQRTSGSGETQYF
CDR3 DNA: TGTGCCAGCAGCCAGCGGACTAGCGGGAGTGGGGAGACCCAGTACTTC

clone size: NA
J gene: TRBJ1-3
D gene: TRBD1
V gene: TRBV7-6
CDR3 protein: CASSSQGGISGNTIYF
CDR3 DNA: TGTGCCAGCAGCTCCCAGGGGGGTATTTCTGGAAACACCATATATTTT

clone size: NA
J gene: TRBJ2-1
D gene: NA
V gene: TRBV5-8
CDR3 protein: CASSLSGNSYNEQFF
CDR3 DNA: TGTGCCAGCAGCTTATCCGGGAACTCCTACAATGAGCAGTTCTTC

clone size: NA
J gene: TRBJ1-6
D gene: TRBD1
V gene: TRBV10-3
CDR3 protein: CALRTGIDSPLHF
CDR3 DNA: TGTGCCCTCCGGACAGGGATAGATTCACCCCTCCACTTT

clone size: few
J gene: TRBJ2-2
D gene: NA
V gene: TRBV6-1
CDR3 protein: CASSSVRGSTGELFF
CDR3 DNA: TGTGCCAGCTCCAGCGTTAGGGGGTCCACCGGGGAGCTGTTTTTT

clone size: NA
J gene: TRBJ2-7
D gene: NA
V gene: TRBV27
CDR3 protein: CASSLRLSSYEQYF
CDR3 DNA: TGTGCCAGCAGTCTCCGACTAAGCTCCTACGAGCAGTACTTC

clone size: NA
J gene: TRBJ1-1
D gene: TRBD1
V gene: TRBV10-1
CDR3 protein: CASSDSAGGTEAFF
CDR3 DNA: TGCGCCAGCAGTGACTCCGCAGGGGGCACTGAAGCTTTCTTT

clone size: few
J gene: TRBJ1-5
D gene: NA
V gene: TRBV5-5
CDR3 protein: CASSLVAGAFGQPQHF
CDR3 DNA: TGTGCCAGCAGCTTGGTCGCGGGGGCGTTCGGACAGCCCCAGCATTTT

clone size: NA
J gene: TRBJ2-1
D gene: TRBD2
V gene: TRBV7-9
CDR3 protein: CASSLLAEGIWEQFF
CDR3 DNA: TGTGCCAGCAGCTTACTAGCGGAAGGAATTTGGGAGCAGTTCTTC

clone size: NA
J gene: TRBJ2-1
D gene: NA
V gene: TRBV5-1
CDR3 protein: CASSFGQEAYNEQFF
CDR3 DNA: TGCGCCAGCAGCTTTGGGCAGGAGGCCTACAATGAGCAGTTCTTC

clone size: NA
J gene: TRBJ1-2
D gene: NA
V gene: TRBV7-6
CDR3 protein: CASSPTVRGGYGYTF
CDR3 DNA: TGTGCCAGCAGCCCGACGGTAAGAGGCGGCTATGGCTACACCTTC

clone size: NA
J gene: TRBJ2-1
D gene: TRBD2
V gene: TRBV30
CDR3 protein: CAWGAGGSYNEQFF
CDR3 DNA: TGTGCCTGGGGAGCGGGAGGAAGTTACAATGAGCAGTTCTTC

clone size: once
J gene: TRBJ1-1
D gene: NA
V gene: TRBV7-9
CDR3 protein: CASSPNRVSMNTEAFF
CDR3 DNA: TGTGCCAGCAGTCCAAACAGGGTTTCGATGAACACTGAAGCTTTCTTT

clone size: NA
J gene: TRBJ2-7
D gene: TRBD2
V gene: TRBV28
CDR3 protein: CASGRLAGGGEQYF
CDR3 DNA: TGTGCCAGCGGGCGACTAGCGGGAGGAGGCGAGCAGTACTTC

clone size: NA
J gene: TRBJ2-7
D gene: NA
V gene: TRBV5-1
CDR3 protein: CASSRDMNTYEQYF
CDR3 DNA: TGCGCCAGCAGCAGGGACATGAACACCTACGAGCAGTACTTC

clone size: NA
J gene: TRBJ1-1
D gene: NA
V gene: TRBV6-5
CDR3 protein: CASSYSTGMYTEAFF
CDR3 DNA: TGTGCCAGCAGTTACTCGACCGGGATGTACACTGAAGCTTTCTTT

clone size: NA
J gene: TRBJ2-7
D gene: NA
V gene: TRBV6-6
CDR3 protein: CASSPLSYEQYF
CDR3 DNA: TGTGCCAGCAGTCCCCTGTCCTACGAGCAGTACTTC

clone size: few
J gene: TRBJ1-2
D gene: TRBD1
V gene: TRBV6-1
CDR3 protein: CASSARTGRANYGYTF
CDR3 DNA: TGTGCCAGCAGTGCTAGGACAGGACGAGCTAACTATGGCTACACCTTC

clone size: NA
J gene: TRBJ1-1
D gene: TRBD1
V gene: TRBV6-1
CDR3 protein: CASRTQGADTEAFF
CDR3 DNA: TGTGCCAGCAGGACACAGGGGGCGGACACTGAAGCTTTCTTT

clone size: NA
J gene: TRBJ2-1
D gene: NA
V gene: TRBV19
CDR3 protein: CASSFYNEQFF
CDR3 DNA: TGTGCCAGTAGCTTTTACAATGAGCAGTTCTTC

clone size: NA
J gene: TRBJ1-1
D gene: TRBD1
V gene: TRBV18
CDR3 protein: CASSPRGQGASEAFF
CDR3 DNA: TGTGCCAGCTCACCACGTGGCCAGGGGGCATCTGAAGCTTTCTTT

clone size: NA
J gene: TRBJ2-2
D gene: TRBD2
V gene: TRBV9
CDR3 protein: CASSPTRGRLGGELFF
CDR3 DNA: TGTGCCAGCAGCCCGACTCGCGGGAGGTTAGGGGGGGAGCTGTTTTTT

clone size: NA
J gene: TRBJ1-1
D gene: TRBD1
V gene: TRBV9
CDR3 protein: CASSPWTGEAFF
CDR3 DNA: TGTGCCAGCAGCCCCTGGACAGGGGAGGCTTTCTTT

clone size: NA
J gene: TRBJ2-3
D gene: TRBD2
V gene: TRBV7-2
CDR3 protein: CASSLAGGSDTQYF
CDR3 DNA: TGTGCCAGCAGCCTAGCGGGGGGGTCGGATACGCAGTATTTT

clone size: NA
J gene: TRBJ1-2
D gene: NA
V gene: TRBV19
CDR3 protein: CASTPLGGANYGYTF
CDR3 DNA: TGTGCCAGTACCCCGCTTGGGGGGGCGAACTATGGCTACACCTTC

clone size: NA
J gene: TRBJ1-1
D gene: NA
V gene: TRBV11-2
CDR3 protein: CASSFGENTEAFF
CDR3 DNA: TGTGCCAGCAGCTTCGGGGAGAACACTGAAGCTTTCTTT

clone size: NA
J gene: TRBJ2-2
D gene: TRBD1
V gene: TRBV4-1
CDR3 protein: CASSQGQGANTGELFF
CDR3 DNA: TGCGCCAGCAGCCAAGGACAGGGGGCTAACACCGGGGAGCTGTTTTTT

clone size: few
J gene: TRBJ1-5
D gene: NA
V gene: TRBV19
CDR3 protein: CASRGLYNQPQHF
CDR3 DNA: TGTGCCAGTAGAGGACTTTACAATCAGCCCCAGCATTTT

clone size: NA
J gene: TRBJ2-7
D gene: NA
V gene: TRBV27
CDR3 protein: CASSPSHGVESYEQYF
CDR3 DNA: TGTGCCAGCAGTCCCTCCCACGGCGTGGAGTCCTACGAGCAGTACTTC

clone size: NA
J gene: TRBJ1-4
D gene: NA
V gene: TRBV30
CDR3 protein: CAWSPQGSRGLTNEKLFF
CDR3 DNA: TGTGCCTGGAGTCCACAGGGTTCAAGAGGGTTAACTAATGAAAAACTGTTTTTT

clone size: NA
J gene: TRBJ2-7
D gene: TRBD2
V gene: TRBV18
CDR3 protein: CASSPPGTGGGEQYF
CDR3 DNA: TGTGCCAGCTCACCTCCCGGGACGGGCGGGGGTGAGCAGTACTTC

clone size: NA
J gene: TRBJ1-6
D gene: TRBD1
V gene: TRBV18
CDR3 protein: CASSPRQGAFTDNSPLHF
CDR3 DNA: TGTGCCAGCTCACCACGACAGGGGGCTTTTACGGATAATTCACCCCTCCACTTT